This T cell receptor (beta chain) stems from a study of T cell changes during pregnancy in multiple sclerosis. Here immunoSEQ multiplex PCR was the method, and the copy in TCRdb shows in-frame clones only, minus some. The sample has 35,000 to 45,000 clones, 90% to 95% seen once; the top ten hold about 9%. The source was CD8+ T cells from peripheral blood mononuclear cells, collected in the third trimester of pregnancy. This TCR was recovered from a female donor with multiple sclerosis, enrolled in a pregnancy study.

The CDR3 spells CASSFSLTGEETQYF. The CDR3 DNA reads as TGTGCCAGCAGCTTTAGTCTAACGGGGGAAGAGACCCAGTACTTC. The rearrangement uses TRBV7-9 and TRBJ2-5, with D possibly matching TRBD2 (6 bases). V lost 3 bases and J lost 3, with 14 bases in between. Germline V gives CDR1 SEHNR, CDR2 FQNEAQ (reference sequence). This CDR3 has 15 amino acids.